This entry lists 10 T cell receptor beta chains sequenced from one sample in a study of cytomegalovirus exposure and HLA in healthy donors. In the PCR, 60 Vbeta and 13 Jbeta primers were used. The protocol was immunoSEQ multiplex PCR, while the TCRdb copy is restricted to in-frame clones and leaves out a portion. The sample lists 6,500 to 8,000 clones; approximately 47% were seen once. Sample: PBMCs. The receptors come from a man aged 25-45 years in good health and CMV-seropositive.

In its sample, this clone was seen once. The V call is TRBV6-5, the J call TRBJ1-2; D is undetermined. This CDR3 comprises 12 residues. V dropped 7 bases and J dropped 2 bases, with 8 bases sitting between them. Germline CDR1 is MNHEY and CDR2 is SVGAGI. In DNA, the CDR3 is TGTGCCAGCATCGGGTTAAACTATGGCTACACCTTC. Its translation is CASIGLNYGYTF.

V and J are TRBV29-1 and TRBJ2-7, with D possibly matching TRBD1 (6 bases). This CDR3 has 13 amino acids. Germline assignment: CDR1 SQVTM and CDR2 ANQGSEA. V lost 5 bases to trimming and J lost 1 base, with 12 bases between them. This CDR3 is CSVRTALSYEQYV. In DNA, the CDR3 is TGCAGCGTTCGGACAGCCCTATCCTACGAGCAGTACGTC.

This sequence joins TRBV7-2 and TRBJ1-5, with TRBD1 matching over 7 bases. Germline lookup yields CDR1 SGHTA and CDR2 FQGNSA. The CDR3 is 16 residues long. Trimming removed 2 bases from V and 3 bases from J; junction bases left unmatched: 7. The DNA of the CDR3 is TGTGCCAGCAGCTTATTTGGTGGGACAGCCAATCAGCCCCAGCATTTT. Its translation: CASSLFGGTANQPQHF.

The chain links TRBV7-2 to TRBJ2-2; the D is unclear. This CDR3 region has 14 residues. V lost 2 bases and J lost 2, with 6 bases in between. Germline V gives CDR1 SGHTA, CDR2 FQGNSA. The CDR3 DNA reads TGTGCCAGCAGCTTAACCAGAAACACCGGGGAGCTGTTTTTT. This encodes CASSLTRNTGELFF.

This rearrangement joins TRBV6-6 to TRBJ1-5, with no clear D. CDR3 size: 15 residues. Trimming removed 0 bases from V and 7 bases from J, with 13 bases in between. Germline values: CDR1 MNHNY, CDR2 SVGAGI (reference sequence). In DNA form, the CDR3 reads TGTGCCAGCAGTTACTCGTCGGGGTCTCGGCAGCCCCAGCATTTT. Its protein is CASSYSSGSRQPQHF.

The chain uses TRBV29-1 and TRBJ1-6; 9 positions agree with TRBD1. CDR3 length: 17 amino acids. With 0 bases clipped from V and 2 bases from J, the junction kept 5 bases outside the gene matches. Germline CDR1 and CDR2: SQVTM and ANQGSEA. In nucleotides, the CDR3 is TGCAGCGTTGAAGATCCCGGACAGGGGACCTATAATTCACCCCTCCACTTT. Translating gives CSVEDPGQGTYNSPLHF.

CDR3 amino acids: CASSAPGYYGYTF. CDR3 sequence (DNA): TGTGCCAGCAGCGCCCCAGGGTACTATGGCTACACCTTC. This chain links TRBV6-5 with TRBJ1-2; possible D gene TRBD1, 5 bases. V lost 6 bases and J 3 bases, leaving 11 bases between the germline ends. Germline-derived CDR1 and CDR2 are MNHEY and SVGAGI. The CDR3 contains 13 residues.

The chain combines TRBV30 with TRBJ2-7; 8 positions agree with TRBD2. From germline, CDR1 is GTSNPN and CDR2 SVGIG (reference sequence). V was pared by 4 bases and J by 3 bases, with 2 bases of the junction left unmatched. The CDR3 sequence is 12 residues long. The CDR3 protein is CAWTSGYYEQYF. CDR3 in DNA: TGTGCCTGGACTAGCGGGTACTACGAGCAGTACTTC.

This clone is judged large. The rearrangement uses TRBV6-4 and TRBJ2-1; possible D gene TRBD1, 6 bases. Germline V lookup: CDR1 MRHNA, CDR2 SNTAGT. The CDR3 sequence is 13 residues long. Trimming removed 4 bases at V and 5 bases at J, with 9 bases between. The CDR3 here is CASSAGTNNEQFF. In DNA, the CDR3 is TGTGCCAGCAGTGCCGGGACAAACAATGAGCAGTTCTTC.

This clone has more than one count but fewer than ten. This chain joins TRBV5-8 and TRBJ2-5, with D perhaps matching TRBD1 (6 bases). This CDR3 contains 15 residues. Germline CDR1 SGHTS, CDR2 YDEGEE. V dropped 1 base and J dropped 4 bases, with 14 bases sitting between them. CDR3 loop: CASSLTRGVLETQYF. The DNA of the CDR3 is TGTGCCAGCAGCTTGACCAGGGGTGTATTAGAGACCCAGTACTTC.